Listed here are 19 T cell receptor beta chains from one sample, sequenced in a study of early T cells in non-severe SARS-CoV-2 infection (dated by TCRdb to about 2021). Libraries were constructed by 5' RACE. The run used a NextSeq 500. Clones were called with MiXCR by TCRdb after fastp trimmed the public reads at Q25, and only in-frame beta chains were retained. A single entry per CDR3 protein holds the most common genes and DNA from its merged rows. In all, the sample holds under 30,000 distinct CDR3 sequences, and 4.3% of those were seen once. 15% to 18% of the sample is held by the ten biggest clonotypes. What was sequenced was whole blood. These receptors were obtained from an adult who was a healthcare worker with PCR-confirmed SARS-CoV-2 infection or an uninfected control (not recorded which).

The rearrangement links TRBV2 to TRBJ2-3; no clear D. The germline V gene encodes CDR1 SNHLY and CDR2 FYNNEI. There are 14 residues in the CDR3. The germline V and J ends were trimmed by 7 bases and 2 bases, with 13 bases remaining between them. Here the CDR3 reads CASKRSPVTDTQYF. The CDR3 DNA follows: TGTGCCAGCAAAAGATCCCCAGTCACAGATACGCAGTATTTT.

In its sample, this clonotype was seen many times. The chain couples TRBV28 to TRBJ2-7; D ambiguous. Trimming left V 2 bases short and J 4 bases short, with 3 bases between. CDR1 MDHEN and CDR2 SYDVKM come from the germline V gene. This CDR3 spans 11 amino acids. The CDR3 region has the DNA TGTGCCAGCAGTTTAAATTACGAGCAGTACTTC. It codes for CASSLNYEQYF.

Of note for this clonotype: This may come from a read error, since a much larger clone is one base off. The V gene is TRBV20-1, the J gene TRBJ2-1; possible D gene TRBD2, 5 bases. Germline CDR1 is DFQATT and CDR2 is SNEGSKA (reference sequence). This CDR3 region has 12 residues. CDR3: CTAREGSGEQFF. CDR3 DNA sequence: TGCACTGCTAGAGAAGGGAGCGGTGAGCAGTTCTTC.

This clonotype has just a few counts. The CDR3 DNA follows: TGTGCCAGCAGCCCGACAGGTTCCTCACCCCTCCACTTT. Protein: CASSPTGSSPLHF. This rearrangement joins TRBV7-2 to TRBJ1-6; maybe TRBD1 (6 bases). Trimming removed 5 bases from V and 10 bases from J, with 12 bases in between. This CDR3 is built from 13 residues. The germline gives CDR1 SGHTA, CDR2 FQGNSA.

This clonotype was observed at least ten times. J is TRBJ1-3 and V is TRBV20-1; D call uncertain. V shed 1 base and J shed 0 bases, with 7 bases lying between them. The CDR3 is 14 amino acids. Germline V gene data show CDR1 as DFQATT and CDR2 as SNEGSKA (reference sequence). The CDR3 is CSARGSASGNTIYF. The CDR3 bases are TGCAGTGCTAGAGGTTCAGCCTCTGGAAACACCATATATTTT.

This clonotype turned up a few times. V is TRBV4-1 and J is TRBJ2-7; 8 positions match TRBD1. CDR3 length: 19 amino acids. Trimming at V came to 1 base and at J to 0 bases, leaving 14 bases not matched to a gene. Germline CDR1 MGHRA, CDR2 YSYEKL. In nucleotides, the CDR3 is TGCGCCAGCAGCCAAGTCCCAGACAGGGGTCAGGGGAACTCCTACGAGCAGTACTTC. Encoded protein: CASSQVPDRGQGNSYEQYF.

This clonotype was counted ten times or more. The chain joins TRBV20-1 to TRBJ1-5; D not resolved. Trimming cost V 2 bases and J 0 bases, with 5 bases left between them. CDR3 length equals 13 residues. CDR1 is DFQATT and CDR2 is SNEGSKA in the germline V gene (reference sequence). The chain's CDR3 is CSARRNSNQPQHF. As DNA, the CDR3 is TGCAGTGCTAGACGGAATAGCAATCAGCCCCAGCATTTT.

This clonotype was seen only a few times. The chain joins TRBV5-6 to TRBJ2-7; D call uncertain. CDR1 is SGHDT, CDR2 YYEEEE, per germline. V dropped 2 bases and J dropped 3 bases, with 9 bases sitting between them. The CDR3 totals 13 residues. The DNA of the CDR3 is TGTGCCAGCAGCTTTCAGAGCCACTACGAGCAGTACTTC. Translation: CASSFQSHYEQYF.

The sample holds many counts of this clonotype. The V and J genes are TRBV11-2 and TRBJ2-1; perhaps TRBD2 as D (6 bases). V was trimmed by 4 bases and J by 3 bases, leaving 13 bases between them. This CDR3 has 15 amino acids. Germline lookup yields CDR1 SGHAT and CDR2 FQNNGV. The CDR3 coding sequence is TGTGCCAGCAGCTCCGATGGCGGGGTCTACAATGAGCAGTTCTTC. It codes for CASSSDGGVYNEQFF.

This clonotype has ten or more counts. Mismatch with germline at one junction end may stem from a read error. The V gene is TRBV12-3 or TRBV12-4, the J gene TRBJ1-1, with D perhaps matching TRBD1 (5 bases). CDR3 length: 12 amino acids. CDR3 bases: TGTGCCAGCAGTAAAGGGGACGGTCCTATGCAGTTT. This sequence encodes CASSKGDGPMQF.

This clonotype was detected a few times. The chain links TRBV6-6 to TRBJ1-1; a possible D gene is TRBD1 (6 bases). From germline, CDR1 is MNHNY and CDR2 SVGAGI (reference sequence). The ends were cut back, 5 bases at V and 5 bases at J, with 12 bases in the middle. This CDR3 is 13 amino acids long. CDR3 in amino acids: CASSPGASTEAFF. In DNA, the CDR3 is TGTGCCAGCAGTCCGGGGGCTTCGACTGAAGCTTTCTTT.

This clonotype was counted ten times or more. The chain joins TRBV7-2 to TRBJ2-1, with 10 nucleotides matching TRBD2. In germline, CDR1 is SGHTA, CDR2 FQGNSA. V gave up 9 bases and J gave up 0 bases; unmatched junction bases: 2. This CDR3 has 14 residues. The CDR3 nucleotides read TGTGCCAGTACTAGCGGGAACTCCTACAATGAGCAGTTCTTC. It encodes CASTSGNSYNEQFF.

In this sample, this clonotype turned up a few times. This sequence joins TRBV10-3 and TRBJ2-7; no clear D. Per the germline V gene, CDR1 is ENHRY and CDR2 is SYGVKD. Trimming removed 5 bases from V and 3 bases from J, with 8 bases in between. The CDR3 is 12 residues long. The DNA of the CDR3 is TGTGCCATCAGTCCAGCCGGCTACGAGCAGTACTTC. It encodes CAISPAGYEQYF.

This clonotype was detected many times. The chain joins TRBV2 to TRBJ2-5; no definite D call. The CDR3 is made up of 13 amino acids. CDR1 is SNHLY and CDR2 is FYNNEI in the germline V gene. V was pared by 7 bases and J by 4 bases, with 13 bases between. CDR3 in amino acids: CASIESGRETQYF. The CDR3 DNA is TGTGCCAGCATAGAATCAGGACGAGAGACCCAGTACTTC. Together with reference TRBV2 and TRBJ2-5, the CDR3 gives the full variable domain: EPEVTQTPSHQVTQMGQEVILRCVPISNHLYFYWYRQILGQKVEFLVSFYNNEISEKSEIFDDQFSVERPDGSNFTLKIRSTKLEDSAMYFCASIESGRETQYFGPGTRLLVL.

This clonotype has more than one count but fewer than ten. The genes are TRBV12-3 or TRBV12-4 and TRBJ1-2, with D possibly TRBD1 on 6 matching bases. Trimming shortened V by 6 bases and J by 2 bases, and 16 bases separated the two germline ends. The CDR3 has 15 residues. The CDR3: CASSRTWTANYGYTF. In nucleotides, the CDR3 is TGTGCCAGCAGCCGGACTTGGACAGCCAACTATGGCTACACCTTC.

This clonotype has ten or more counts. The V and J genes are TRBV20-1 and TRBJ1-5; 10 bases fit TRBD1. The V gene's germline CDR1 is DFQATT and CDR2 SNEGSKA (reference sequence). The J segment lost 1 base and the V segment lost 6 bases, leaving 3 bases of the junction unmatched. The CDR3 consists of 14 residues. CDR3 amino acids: CSAEDRGSNQPQHF. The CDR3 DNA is TGCAGTGCCGAGGACAGGGGGAGCAATCAGCCCCAGCATTTT.

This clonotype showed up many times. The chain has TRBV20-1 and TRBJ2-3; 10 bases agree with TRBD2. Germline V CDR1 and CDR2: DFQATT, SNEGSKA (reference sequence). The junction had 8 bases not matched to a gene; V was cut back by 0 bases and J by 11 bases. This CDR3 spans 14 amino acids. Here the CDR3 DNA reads TGCAGTGCTAGAGATCCCTATCCTAGCGGGGGGCAGTATTTT. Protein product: CSARDPYPSGGQYF.

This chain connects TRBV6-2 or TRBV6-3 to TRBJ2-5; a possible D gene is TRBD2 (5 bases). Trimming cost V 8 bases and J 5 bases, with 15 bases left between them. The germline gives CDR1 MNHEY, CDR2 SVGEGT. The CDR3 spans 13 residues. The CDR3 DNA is TGTGCCAGCGGCCCCGATACTAGTGAGACCCAGTACTTC. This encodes CASGPDTSETQYF.

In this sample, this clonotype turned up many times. Here the CDR3 reads CASSPPQGKGEKLFF. CDR3 coding DNA: TGTGCCAGCAGCCCGCCCCAGGGGAAGGGAGAAAAACTGTTTTTT. The chain links TRBV7-8 to TRBJ1-4, with a tentative D call TRBD1 (6 bases). From germline, CDR1 is SGHVS and CDR2 FQNEAQ. Trimming pared 5 bases from V and 8 bases from J, leaving 18 bases between. The CDR3 loop spans 15 amino acids.